The clone carrying this TCR beta chain occurred many times. The antigen remains unidentified. With 3 bases removed from V and 5 bases from J, the gap between germline ends came to 3 bases. CDR1 SGDLS and CDR2 YYNGEE come from the germline V gene. The CDR3 contains 11 residues. Unique molecular identifiers were present on the cDNA, which also gained a universal primer site by template switching. TCRdb processed the 5' RACE reads anew with MiXCR; each CDR3 protein has one entry. The sample lists roughly 750,000 distinct CDR3 sequences; 20% to 25% were seen once. These data are taken from a study of identical twins. Study conclusions and caveats: Findings depended on cross-sectional statistics rather than tracking the same donors. Fewer insertions marked abundant cord blood beta clonotypes; young adult naive trended weakly, memory not at all.

The sample also formed part of further work on T cells expressing NK-cell markers. As reported in that work: Similarly, these clonotypes led the CD3+CD56-NKG2C+ fraction as well in a handful of donors.

The clonotype comes from a woman between 18 and 29 years old in good health. The specimen was PBMCs. This chain links TRBV9 with TRBJ2-1; D is unclear. CDR3 coding DNA: TGTGCCAGCAGCGGCGACAATGAGCAGTTCTTC. This translates into CASSGDNEQFF.